This record covers a single TCR beta chain. This sample stems from a study of T cell changes during pregnancy in multiple sclerosis. Sequencing was performed with immunoSEQ multiplex PCR; in TCRdb, only in-frame clones are kept and a portion is missing. This table holds about 130,000 clones, 90% to 96% found once. This sequence was found in a female donor with multiple sclerosis, enrolled in a pregnancy study. The material was peripheral blood, obtained after pregnancy.

CDR3 sequence reads: CASSLDRAQDEQFF. The CDR3 nucleotides are TGTGCCAGCAGCCTCGACAGGGCGCAAGATGAGCAGTTCTTC. The chain links TRBV6-5 to TRBJ2-1, with 7 bases that match TRBD1. This CDR3 contains 14 residues. The germline CDR1 and CDR2 sequences are MNHEY and SVGAGI. The junction had 10 bases not matched to a gene; V was cut back by 6 bases and J by 8 bases.